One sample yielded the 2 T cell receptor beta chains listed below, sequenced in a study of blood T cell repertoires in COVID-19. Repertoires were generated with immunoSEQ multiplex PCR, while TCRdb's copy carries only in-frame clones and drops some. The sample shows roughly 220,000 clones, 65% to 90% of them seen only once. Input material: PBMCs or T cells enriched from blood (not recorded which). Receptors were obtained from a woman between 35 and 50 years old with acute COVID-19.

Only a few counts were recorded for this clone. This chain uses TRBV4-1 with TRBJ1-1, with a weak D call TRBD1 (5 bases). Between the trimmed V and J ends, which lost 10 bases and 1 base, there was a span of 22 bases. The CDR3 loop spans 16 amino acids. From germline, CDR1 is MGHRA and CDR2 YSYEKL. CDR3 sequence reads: CATKSGDHHPNTEAFF. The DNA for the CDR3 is TGCGCCACCAAAAGCGGGGACCATCACCCGAACACTGAAGCTTTCTTT.

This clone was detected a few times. The CDR3 sequence: CSVEYARTQGGYTF. The CDR3, as DNA: TGCAGCGTTGAATATGCGAGAACCCAGGGAGGCTACACCTTC. The chain couples TRBV29-1 to TRBJ1-2; a possible D gene is TRBD1 (5 bases). V was trimmed by 2 bases and J by 8 bases, leaving 18 bases between them. The germline CDR1 and CDR2 sequences are SQVTM and ANQGSEA. This CDR3 has 14 residues.